The sequence of this T cell receptor beta chain was determined in a study of blood T cell repertoires in COVID-19 (TCRdb year 2020). As for the study more broadly: The collaborator samples originated in the United States, Italy and Spain and spanned the acute and convalescent phases of COVID-19. The material from the prospective study consisted of cDNA or gDNA derived from T cells, B-cell-depleted T cells, or PBMCs. The dataset comprised deeply sampled blood TCRbeta repertoires from subjects exposed to, actively infected with, or recovered from COVID-19. The repertoires were made available in a free public database intended to serve as a resource for research on the immune response to SARS-CoV-2. Samples came from the ongoing ImmuneRACE study (first 160 participants) plus 1,254 subjects from 6 global collaborators. The sample metadata nearly always contained a de-identified subject ID, COVID-19 status, age in years and sex. HLA class I and class II types, where available, came from metadata supplied by the sample provider rather than from assay-based typing. Paper-wide results and their limitations: Clinical and demographic metadata were provided uncurated, with the amount varying by source and participant.

For this clone: Its antigen has not been determined. It has no much larger one-base neighbor in the sample; base qualities were not kept.

The immunoSEQ Assay, a bias-controlled multiplex PCR, was used to amplify TCRbeta CDR3 regions from genomic DNA. The study's processing was this. The number of nucleated cells in each sample was estimated by amplification of reference gene primers within the assay. Sequence reads were collapsed and filtered to measure the absolute abundance of every unique TCRbeta CDR3 rearrangement. For each sample, productive Simpson clonality was calculated by taking the square root of Simpson's diversity index across productive rearrangements. TCRdb carries this immuneACCESS record with in-frame sequences only. Its versions omit some clonotypes, under half of them owing to an unresolved V gene in the studies checked, with the rest unexplained. V, J and clone size derive from that table, while D and trimming were established from the DNA sequence. In this sample the table shows some 170,000 clones, 84% of which occur a single time. The top ten hold about 16% of the sample.

V trim: 5 bases; J trim: 7 bases; unmatched bases: 8. The CDR3 contains 16 residues, cysteine and phenylalanine counted. Of the read, only the CDR3 DNA is kept; its 48 bases are in frame from base 1. According to the germline V gene, CDR1 reads SGHVS and CDR2 reads FNYEAQ. Enrolling through a virtual design, the prospective study's participants ranged in age from roughly 18 to 95 years and lived across 24 United States geographic areas. In the prospective study, participants were assigned to cohorts based on the clinical history participants reported in a screening survey and a study questionnaire. ImmuneRACE Cohort 3 recovered participants were defined by two consecutive negative NP/OP PCR tests, healthcare professional clearance, or symptom resolution. In the prospective study, mobile phlebotomists collected whole blood, serum and a nasopharyngeal or oropharyngeal swab from each participant. Additional blood draws and questionnaires over an approximately 2-month period could optionally be provided by prospective study participants. Prospective study blood samples were shipped either frozen or at room temperature before DNA extraction.

Source material: PBMCs or T cells enriched from blood (not recorded which). The clonotype originates from a middle-aged man who had recovered from COVID-19. The sequence is built from TRBV7-6 and TRBJ2-2; the central 12 bases match TRBD2. The CDR3 has the sequence CASSGLAGSKSGELFF. The DNA sequence is given as TGTGCCAGCAGCGGACTAGCGGGGTCGAAAAGCGGGGAGCTGTTTTTT. With the rest looked up from the reference TRBV7-6 and TRBJ2-2 genes rather than sequenced, the full variable domain is GAGVSQSPRYKVTKRGQDVALRCDPISGHVSLYWYRQALGQGPEFLTYFNYEAQQDKSGLPNDRFSAERPEGSISTLTIQRTEQRDSAMYRCASSGLAGSKSGELFFGEGSRLTVL.